This note documents a single T cell receptor (beta chain) sequence. Its antigen is undetermined. Germline-derived CDR1 and CDR2 are SGHRS and YFSETQ. V dropped 2 bases and J dropped 7; count of bases not matched to a gene: 7. The CDR3 runs to 14 residues. Assay used: immunoSEQ multiplex PCR; TCRdb lists only in-frame clones, some missing. The table has 3,600 or so clones, about 93% seen once. These data belong to a study of chemoradiotherapy in HPV16-positive cancers. Study information: Candidate HPV-specific T-cell clones and common TCR motifs came from functional assays in a couple of HPV16-positive patients.

General study results and limits: Candidate HPV-specific clones and E7-related TCR motifs grew in tumor during treatment.

This chain connects TRBV5-1 to TRBJ1-2; 8 positions agree with TRBD1. The TCR originated in a human donor with HPV-associated anogenital cancer. This specimen was taken from a patient who underwent chemoradiotherapy. The CDR3 DNA is TGCGCCAGCAGCTTCGTCCAGGGGGCGCTTGGCTACACCTTC. Encoded protein: CASSFVQGALGYTF.